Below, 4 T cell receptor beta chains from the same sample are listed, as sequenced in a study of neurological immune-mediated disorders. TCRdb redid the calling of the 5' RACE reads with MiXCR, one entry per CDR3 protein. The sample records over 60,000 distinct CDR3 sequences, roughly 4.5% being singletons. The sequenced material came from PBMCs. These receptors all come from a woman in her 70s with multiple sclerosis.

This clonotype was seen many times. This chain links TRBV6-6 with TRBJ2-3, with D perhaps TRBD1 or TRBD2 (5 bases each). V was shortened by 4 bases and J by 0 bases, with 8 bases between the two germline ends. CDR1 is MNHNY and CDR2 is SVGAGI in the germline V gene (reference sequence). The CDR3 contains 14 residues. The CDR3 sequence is CASSSGPSTDTQYF. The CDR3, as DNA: TGTGCCAGCAGTTCGGGGCCTAGCACAGATACGCAGTATTTT.

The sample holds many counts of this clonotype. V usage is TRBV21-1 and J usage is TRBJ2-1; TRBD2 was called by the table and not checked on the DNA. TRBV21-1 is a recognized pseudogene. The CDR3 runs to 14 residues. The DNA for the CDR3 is TGTGCCAGCAGCAAAGCGAGCGGGGACAATGAGCAGTTCTTC. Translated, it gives CASSKASGDNEQFF.

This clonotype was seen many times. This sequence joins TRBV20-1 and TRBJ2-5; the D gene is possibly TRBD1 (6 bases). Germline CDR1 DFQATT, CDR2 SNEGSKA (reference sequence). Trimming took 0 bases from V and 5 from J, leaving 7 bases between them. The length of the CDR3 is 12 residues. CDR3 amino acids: CSARDQGETQYF. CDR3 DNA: TGCAGTGCTAGAGATCAGGGGGAGACCCAGTACTTC.

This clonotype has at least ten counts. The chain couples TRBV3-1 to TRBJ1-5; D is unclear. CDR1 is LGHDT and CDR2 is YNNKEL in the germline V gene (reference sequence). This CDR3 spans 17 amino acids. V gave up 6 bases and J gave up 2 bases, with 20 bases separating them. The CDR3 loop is CASSSTGGIVGNQPQHF. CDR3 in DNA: TGTGCCAGCAGTTCCACGGGCGGTATCGTGGGCAATCAGCCCCAGCATTTT.